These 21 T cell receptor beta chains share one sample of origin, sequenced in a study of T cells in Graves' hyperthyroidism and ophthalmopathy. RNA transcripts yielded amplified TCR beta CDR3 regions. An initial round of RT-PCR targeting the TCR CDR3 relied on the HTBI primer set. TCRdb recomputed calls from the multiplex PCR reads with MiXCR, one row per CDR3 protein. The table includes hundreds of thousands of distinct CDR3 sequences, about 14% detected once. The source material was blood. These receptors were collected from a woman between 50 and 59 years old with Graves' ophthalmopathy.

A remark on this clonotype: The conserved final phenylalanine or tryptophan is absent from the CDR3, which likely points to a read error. CDR3 DNA: TGTGCCAGCAGCTTAATTCCCGGACAGGGGAAAAGGGAGACCCAGTACCTC. It is translated as CASSLIPGQGKRETQYL. The rearrangement uses TRBV7-3 and TRBJ2-5; 9 positions match TRBD1. Germline trimming cut 1 base from V and 5 bases from J; bases unmatched to any gene: 11. This CDR3 region has 17 residues. In germline, CDR1 is SGHTA, CDR2 FQGTGA.

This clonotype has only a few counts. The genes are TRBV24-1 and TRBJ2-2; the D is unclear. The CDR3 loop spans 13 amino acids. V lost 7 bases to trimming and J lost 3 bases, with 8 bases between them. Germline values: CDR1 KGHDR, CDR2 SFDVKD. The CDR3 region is CATREVDTGELFF. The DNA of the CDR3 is TGTGCCACCAGGGAAGTCGACACCGGGGAGCTGTTTTTT.

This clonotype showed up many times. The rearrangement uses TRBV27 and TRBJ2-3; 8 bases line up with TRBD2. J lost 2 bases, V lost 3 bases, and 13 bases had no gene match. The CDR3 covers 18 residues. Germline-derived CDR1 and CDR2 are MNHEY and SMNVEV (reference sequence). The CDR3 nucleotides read TGTGCCAGCAGTTTTTGGGGGGCTAGCGGGTTTTACACAGATACGCAGTATTTT. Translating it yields CASSFWGASGFYTDTQYF.

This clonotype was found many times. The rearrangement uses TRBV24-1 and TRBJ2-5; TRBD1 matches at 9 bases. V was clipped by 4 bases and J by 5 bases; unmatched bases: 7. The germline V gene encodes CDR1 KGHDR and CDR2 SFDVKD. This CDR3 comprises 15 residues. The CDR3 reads CATSDQWTGEETQYF. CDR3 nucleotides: TGTGCCACCAGTGACCAATGGACAGGGGAGGAGACCCAGTACTTC.

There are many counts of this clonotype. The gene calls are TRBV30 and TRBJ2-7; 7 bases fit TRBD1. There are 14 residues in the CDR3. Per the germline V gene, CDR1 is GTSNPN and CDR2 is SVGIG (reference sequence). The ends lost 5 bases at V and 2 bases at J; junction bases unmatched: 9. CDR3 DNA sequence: TGTGCCTGGGATACCGGGACAGCGACCTACGAGCAGTACTTC. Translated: CAWDTGTATYEQYF. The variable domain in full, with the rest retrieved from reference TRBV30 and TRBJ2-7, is SQTIHQWPATLVQPVGSPLSLECTVEGTSNPNLYWYRQAAGRGLQLLFYSVGIGQISSEVPQNLSASRPQDRQFILSSKKLLLSDSGFYLCAWDTGTATYEQYFGPGTRLTVT.

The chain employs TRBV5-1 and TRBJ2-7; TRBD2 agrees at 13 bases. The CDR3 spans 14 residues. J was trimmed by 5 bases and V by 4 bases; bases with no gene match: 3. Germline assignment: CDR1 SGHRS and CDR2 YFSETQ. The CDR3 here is CASSGLAGVDEQYF. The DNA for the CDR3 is TGCGCCAGCAGCGGACTAGCGGGAGTCGACGAGCAGTACTTC.

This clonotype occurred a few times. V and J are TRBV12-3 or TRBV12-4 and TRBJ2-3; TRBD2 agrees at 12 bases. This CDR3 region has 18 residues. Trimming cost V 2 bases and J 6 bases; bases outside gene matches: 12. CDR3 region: CASSLRLAGGPSFDTQYF. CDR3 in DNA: TGTGCCAGCAGTTTAAGGCTAGCGGGAGGGCCGTCCTTTGATACGCAGTATTTT.

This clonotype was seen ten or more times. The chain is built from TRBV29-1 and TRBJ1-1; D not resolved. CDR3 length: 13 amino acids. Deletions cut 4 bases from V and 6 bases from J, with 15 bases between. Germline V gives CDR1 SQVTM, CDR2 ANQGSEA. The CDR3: CSVGRFSLAEAFF. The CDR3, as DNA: TGCAGCGTTGGACGTTTCTCGCTAGCTGAAGCTTTCTTT.

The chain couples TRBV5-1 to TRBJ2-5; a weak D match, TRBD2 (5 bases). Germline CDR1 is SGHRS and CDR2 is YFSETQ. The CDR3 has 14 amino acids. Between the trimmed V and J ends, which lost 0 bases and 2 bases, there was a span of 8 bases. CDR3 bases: TGCGCCAGCAGCTTGGGACGGACTCAAGAGACCCAGTACTTC. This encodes CASSLGRTQETQYF.

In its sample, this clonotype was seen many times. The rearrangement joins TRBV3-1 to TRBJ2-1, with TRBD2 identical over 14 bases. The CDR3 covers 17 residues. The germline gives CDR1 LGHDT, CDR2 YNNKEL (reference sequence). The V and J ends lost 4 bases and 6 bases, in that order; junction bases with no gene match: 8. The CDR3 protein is CASSPGLAGVQGNEQFF. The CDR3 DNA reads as TGTGCCAGCAGCCCGGGACTAGCGGGAGTCCAGGGCAATGAGCAGTTCTTC.

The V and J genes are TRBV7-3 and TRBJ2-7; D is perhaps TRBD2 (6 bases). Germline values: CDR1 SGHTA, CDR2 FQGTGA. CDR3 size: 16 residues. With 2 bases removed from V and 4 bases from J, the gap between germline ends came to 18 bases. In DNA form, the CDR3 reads TGTGCCAGCAGCTTAGATGGAACCGGGAGCGGGTACGAGCAGTACTTC. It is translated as CASSLDGTGSGYEQYF.

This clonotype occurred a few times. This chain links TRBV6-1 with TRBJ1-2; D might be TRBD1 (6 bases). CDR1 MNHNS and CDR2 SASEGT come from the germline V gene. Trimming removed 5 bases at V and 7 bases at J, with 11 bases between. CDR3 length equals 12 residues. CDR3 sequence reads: CASSPQGSGYTF. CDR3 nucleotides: TGTGCCAGCAGTCCTCAGGGGTCTGGCTACACCTTC.

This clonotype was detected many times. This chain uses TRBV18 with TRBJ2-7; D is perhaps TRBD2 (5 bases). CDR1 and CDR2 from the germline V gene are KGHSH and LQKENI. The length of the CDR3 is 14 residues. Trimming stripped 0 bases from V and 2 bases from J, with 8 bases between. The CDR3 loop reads CASSPPFGTYEQYF. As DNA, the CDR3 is TGTGCCAGCTCACCACCGTTCGGGACCTACGAGCAGTACTTC.

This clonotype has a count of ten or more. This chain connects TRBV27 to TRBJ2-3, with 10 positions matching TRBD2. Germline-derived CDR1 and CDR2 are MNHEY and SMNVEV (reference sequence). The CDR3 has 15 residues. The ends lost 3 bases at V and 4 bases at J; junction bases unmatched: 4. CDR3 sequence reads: CASSLGAGGADTQYF. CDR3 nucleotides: TGTGCCAGCAGTTTGGGAGCGGGAGGGGCAGATACGCAGTATTTT.

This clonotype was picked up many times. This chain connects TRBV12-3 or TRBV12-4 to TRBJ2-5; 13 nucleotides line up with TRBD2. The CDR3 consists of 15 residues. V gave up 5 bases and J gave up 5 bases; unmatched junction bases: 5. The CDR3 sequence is CASSTLAGGPETQYF. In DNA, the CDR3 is TGTGCCAGCAGTACACTAGCGGGAGGGCCGGAGACCCAGTACTTC.

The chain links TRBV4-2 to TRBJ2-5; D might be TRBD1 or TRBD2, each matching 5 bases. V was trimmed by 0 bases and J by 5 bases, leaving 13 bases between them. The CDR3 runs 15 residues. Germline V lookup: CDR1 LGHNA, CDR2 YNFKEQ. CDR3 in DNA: TGTGCCAGCAGCCAAGATTCGCAGGGCGGGGAGACCCAGTACTTC. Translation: CASSQDSQGGETQYF.

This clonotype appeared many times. CDR3 coding DNA: TGTGCCAGCAGGCTGACTAACCCGAGGTGGTCCTACAATGAGCAGTTCTTC. Amino acid sequence: CASRLTNPRWSYNEQFF. This sequence joins TRBV6-1 and TRBJ2-1, with a tentative D call TRBD2 (5 bases). The CDR3 contains 17 residues. CDR1 is MNHNS, CDR2 SASEGT, per germline. Trimming took off 6 bases at V and 1 base at J, with 19 bases between the two ends.

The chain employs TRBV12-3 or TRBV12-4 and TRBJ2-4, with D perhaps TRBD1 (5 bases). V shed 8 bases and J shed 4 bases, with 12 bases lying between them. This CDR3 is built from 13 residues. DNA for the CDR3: TGTGCCAGCGCCCCTAGGACAAAAAACATTCAGTACTTC. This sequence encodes CASAPRTKNIQYF.

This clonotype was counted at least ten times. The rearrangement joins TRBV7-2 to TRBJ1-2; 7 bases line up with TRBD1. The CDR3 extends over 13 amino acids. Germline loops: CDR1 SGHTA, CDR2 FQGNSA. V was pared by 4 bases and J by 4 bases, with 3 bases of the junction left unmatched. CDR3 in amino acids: CASSSDRAYGYTF. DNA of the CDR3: TGTGCCAGCAGCTCCGACAGGGCCTATGGCTACACCTTC.

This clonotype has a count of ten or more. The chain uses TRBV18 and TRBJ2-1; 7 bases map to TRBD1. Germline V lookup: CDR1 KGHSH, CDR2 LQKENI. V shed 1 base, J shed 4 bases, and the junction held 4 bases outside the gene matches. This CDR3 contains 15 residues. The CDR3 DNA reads TGTGCCAGCTCACCACAGGGACAGCTTTACAATGAGCAGTTCTTC. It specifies CASSPQGQLYNEQFF.

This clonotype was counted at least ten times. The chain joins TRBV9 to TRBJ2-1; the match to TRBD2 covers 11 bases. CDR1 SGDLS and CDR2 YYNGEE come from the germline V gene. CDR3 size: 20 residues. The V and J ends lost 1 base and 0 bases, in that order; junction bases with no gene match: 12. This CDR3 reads CASSVTPITSGSFSYNEQFF. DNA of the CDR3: TGTGCCAGCAGCGTAACCCCAATAACTAGCGGGAGTTTCTCCTACAATGAGCAGTTCTTC.